A single sample is the source of the 18 T cell receptor beta chains below, sequenced in a study of monozygotic twins with inflammatory bowel disease. From its re-call of the 5' RACE reads, TCRdb lists each CDR3 protein once, without DNA. The sample has 310,000 or so distinct CDR3 sequences. Material for sequencing was blood. These receptors originate from a human donor with ulcerative colitis or Crohn's disease, or a healthy co-twin of an affected twin (not recorded which).

This rearrangement joins TRBV20-1 to TRBJ1-1. This CDR3 region has 20 residues. Per germline, CDR1 DFQATT and CDR2 SNEGSKA (reference sequence). The chain's CDR3 is CSASAAYLNLSSRGGGEAFF.

The genes are TRBV30 and TRBJ1-1. CDR1 GTSNPN and CDR2 SVGIG come from the germline V gene (reference sequence). The CDR3 extends over 13 amino acids. The CDR3 is CAWSLTADPNSFF.

This chain connects TRBV20-1 to TRBJ1-3. The CDR3 is 15 amino acids. CDR1 is DFQATT and CDR2 is SNEGSKA in the germline V gene (reference sequence). CDR3 sequence: CSALGGVLSGNTIYF.

This chain uses TRBV20-1 with TRBJ1-2; TCRdb's D call, TRBD1, is unchecked because there is no DNA. The length of the CDR3 is 15 residues. Germline V gives CDR1 DFQATT, CDR2 SNEGSKA (reference sequence). The CDR3 spells CSARDLSGGHYGYTF.

This chain links TRBV25-1 with TRBJ2-5. CDR1 is MGHDK and CDR2 is SYGVNS in the germline V gene. This CDR3 is built from 11 residues. Here the CDR3 reads CASRFGETQYF. Supplemented by reference TRBV25-1 and TRBJ2-5, the full variable domain reads EADIYQTPRYLVIGTGKKITLECSQTMGHDKMYWYQQDPGMELHLIHYSYGVNSTEKGDLSSESTVSRIRTEHFPLTLESARPSHTSQYLCASRFGETQYFGPGTRLLVL.

This rearrangement joins TRBV7-2 to TRBJ1-1. The CDR3 consists of 14 residues. Germline CDR1 reads SGHTA; CDR2 reads FQGNSA. CDR3 in amino acids: CASRTEGKNTEAFF.

The chain couples TRBV11-2 to TRBJ1-3. CDR1 SGHAT and CDR2 FQNNGV come from the germline V gene. This CDR3 contains 16 residues. The CDR3 loop reads CASSSQLTSTGNTIYF. Complete variable domain (other parts from reference TRBV11-2 and TRBJ1-3): EAGVAQSPRYKIIEKRQSVAFWCNPISGHATLYWYQQILGQGPKLLIQFQNNGVVDDSQLPKDRFSAERLKGVDSTLKIQPAKLEDSAVYLCASSSQLTSTGNTIYFGEGSWLTVV.

The chain links TRBV27 to TRBJ2-1; TCRdb proposes TRBD2, but this gene call is untestable without DNA. CDR1 is MNHEY and CDR2 is SMNVEV in the germline V gene (reference sequence). This CDR3 region has 15 residues. The CDR3 sequence is CASSRLAGPHDEQFF.

The chain links TRBV5-1 to TRBJ2-1; TCRdb's assignment of TRBD1 cannot be checked, as there is no DNA. Germline loops: CDR1 SGHRS, CDR2 YFSETQ. This CDR3 has 14 amino acids. CDR3 region: CASIGNTGRHEQFF.

The genes are TRBV4-1 and TRBJ1-6; with no DNA, the TCRdb D assignment of TRBD1 cannot be verified. The CDR3 extends over 16 amino acids. Germline V gene lookup returns CDR1 MGHRA and CDR2 YSYEKL. This CDR3 is CASSQRSGTGSSPLHF.

J is TRBJ2-3 and V is TRBV4-1. Germline V gives CDR1 MGHRA, CDR2 YSYEKL. The CDR3 length is 15 residues. The CDR3: CASSQAYGFTDTQYF.

The chain uses TRBV7-9 and TRBJ2-3. There are 12 residues in the CDR3. The germline gives CDR1 SEHNR, CDR2 FQNEAQ (reference sequence). The CDR3 region is CANSFYSDTQYF.

The chain uses TRBV6-1 and TRBJ2-5. This CDR3 contains 12 residues. Germline V gene data show CDR1 as MNHNS and CDR2 as SASEGT. The chain's CDR3 is CASSQSGQTEYF.

The CDR3 is CASSLFAGSSYNEQFF. V gene TRBV7-3 combines with J gene TRBJ2-1. Germline lookup yields CDR1 SGHTA and CDR2 FQGTGA. The CDR3 sequence is 16 residues long.

This chain connects TRBV6-2 or TRBV6-3 to TRBJ2-5; the D call of TRBD1 rests on TCRdb alone, since no DNA is present to check it. Germline values: CDR1 MNHEY, CDR2 SVGEGT. This CDR3 is built from 13 residues. Here the CDR3 reads CASRGDGRETQYF.

This sequence joins TRBV12-3 or TRBV12-4 and TRBJ2-5. This CDR3 has 11 amino acids. This chain's CDR3 is CASGYGETQYF.

The J gene is TRBJ2-1, the V gene TRBV7-9; TCRdb selects TRBD1, and the lack of DNA leaves this call unchecked. The CDR3 covers 15 residues. Germline V gives CDR1 SEHNR, CDR2 FQNEAQ (reference sequence). The CDR3 region is CASSAGQVSYNEQFF.

The chain carries TRBV19 and TRBJ1-5. Germline V gene sequence: CDR1 LNHDA, CDR2 SQIVND (reference sequence). This CDR3 contains 15 residues. CDR3 sequence reads: CASLRLLGDNQPQHF.